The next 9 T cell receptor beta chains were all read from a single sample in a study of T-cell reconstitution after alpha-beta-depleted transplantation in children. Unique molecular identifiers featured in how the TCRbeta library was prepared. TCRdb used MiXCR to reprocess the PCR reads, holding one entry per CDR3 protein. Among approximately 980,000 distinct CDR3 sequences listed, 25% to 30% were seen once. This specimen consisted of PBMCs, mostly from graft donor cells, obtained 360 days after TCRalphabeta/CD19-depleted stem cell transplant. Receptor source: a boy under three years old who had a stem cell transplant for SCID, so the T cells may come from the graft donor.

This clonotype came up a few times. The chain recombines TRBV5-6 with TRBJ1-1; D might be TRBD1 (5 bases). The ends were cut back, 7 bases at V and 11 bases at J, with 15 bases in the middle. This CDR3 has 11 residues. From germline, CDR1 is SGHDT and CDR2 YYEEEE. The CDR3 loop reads CASGDPGAAFF. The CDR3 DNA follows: TGTGCCAGCGGCGACCCTGGGGCTGCTTTCTTT.

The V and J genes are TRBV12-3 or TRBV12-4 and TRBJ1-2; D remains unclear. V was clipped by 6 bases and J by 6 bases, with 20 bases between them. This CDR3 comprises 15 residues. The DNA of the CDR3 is TGTGCCAGCAGCCCTGGGGTCTACGCTATCGATGGCTACACCTTC. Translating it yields CASSPGVYAIDGYTF.

In nucleotides, the CDR3 is TGCGCCAGCAGTAGTTTTCAGGGGATCACCTACGAGCAGTACTTC. Encoded protein: CASSSFQGITYEQYF. The chain combines TRBV5-1 with TRBJ2-7; D perhaps matches TRBD1 (6 bases). V was cut by 5 bases and J by 2 bases, with 17 bases left in between. CDR1 and CDR2 from the germline V gene are SGHRS and YFSETQ. The CDR3 contains 15 residues.

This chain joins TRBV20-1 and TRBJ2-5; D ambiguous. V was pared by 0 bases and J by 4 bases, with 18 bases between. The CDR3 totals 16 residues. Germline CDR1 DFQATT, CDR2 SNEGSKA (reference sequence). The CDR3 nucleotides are TGCAGTGCTAGAGATCTGGACCTCCAATCGGGAGAGACCCAGTACTTC. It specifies CSARDLDLQSGETQYF.

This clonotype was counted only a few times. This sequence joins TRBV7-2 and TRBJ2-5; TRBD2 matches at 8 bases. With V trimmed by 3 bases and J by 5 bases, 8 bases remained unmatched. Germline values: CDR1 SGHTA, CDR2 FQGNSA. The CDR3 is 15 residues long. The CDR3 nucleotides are TGTGCCAGCAGCTTCGGTAGCGGGGAGGAGGAGACCCAGTACTTC. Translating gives CASSFGSGEEETQYF.

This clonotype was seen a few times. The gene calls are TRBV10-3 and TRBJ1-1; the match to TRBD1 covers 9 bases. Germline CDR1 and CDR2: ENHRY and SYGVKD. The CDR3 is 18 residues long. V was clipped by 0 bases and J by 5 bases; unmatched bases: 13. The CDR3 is CAISESNVGGQGITEAFF. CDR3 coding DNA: TGTGCCATCAGTGAGTCGAATGTTGGTGGACAGGGGATAACTGAAGCTTTCTTT.

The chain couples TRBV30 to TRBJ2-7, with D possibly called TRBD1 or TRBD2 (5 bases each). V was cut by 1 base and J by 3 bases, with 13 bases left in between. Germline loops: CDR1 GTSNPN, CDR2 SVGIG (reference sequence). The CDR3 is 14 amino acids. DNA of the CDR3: TGTGCCTGGAGTGAGTGGGACCCAGGCTACGAGCAGTACTTC. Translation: CAWSEWDPGYEQYF.

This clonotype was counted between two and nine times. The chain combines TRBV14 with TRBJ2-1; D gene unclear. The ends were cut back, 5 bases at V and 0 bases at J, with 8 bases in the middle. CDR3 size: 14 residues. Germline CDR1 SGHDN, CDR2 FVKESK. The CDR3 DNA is TGTGCCAGCAGCGTAATGGCCTCCTACAATGAGCAGTTCTTC. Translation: CASSVMASYNEQFF. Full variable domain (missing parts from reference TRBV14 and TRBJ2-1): EAGVTQFPSHSVIEKGQTVTLRCDPISGHDNLYWYRRVMGKEIKFLLHFVKESKQDESGMPNNRFLAERTGGTYSTLKVQPAELEDSGVYFCASSVMASYNEQFFGPGTRLTVL.

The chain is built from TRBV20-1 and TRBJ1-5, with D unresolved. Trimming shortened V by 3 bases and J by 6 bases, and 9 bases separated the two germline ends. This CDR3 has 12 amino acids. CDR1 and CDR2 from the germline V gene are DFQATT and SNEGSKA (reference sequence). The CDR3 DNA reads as TGCAGTGCTAGTGAGGGTAGTCAGCCCCAGCATTTT. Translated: CSASEGSQPQHF.